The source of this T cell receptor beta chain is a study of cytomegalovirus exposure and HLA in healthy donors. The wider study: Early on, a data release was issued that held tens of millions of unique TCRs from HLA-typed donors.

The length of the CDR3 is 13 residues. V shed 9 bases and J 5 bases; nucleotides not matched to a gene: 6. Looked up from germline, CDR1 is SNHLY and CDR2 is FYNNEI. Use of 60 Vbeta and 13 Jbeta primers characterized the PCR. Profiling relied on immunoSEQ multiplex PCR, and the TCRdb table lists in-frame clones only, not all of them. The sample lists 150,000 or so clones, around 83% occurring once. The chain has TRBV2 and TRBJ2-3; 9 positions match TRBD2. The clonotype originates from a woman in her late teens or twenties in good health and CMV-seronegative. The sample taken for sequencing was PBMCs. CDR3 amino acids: CARQREVGDTQYF. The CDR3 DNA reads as TGTGCCAGACAGCGGGAGGTTGGAGATACGCAGTATTTT.